The next 8 T cell receptor beta chains were all read from a single sample in a study of CD8+ T cells in alopecia areata. Sequencing used cDNA as its template, made by extracting RNA and reverse transcribing it. Using immunoSEQ multiplex PCR, the repertoire was profiled, and TCRdb retains in-frame clones only, with some absent. The table shows 200,000 to 250,000 clones, with around three fifths occurring only once. This material consisted of CD4+ T cells sorted from blood, taken at week 0. These receptors all stem from a human donor with alopecia areata.

The table lists this clone with a few counts. The CDR3 reads CASSQVGGLSETQYF. The DNA of the CDR3 is TGCGCCAGCAGCCAAGTGGGCGGCCTTAGCGAGACCCAGTACTTC. The chain carries TRBV4-1 and TRBJ2-5; D gene uncertain. With 1 base removed from V and 5 bases from J, the gap between germline ends came to 14 bases. Germline V gene sequence: CDR1 MGHRA, CDR2 YSYEKL. CDR3 size: 15 residues.

The rearrangement joins TRBV4-2 to TRBJ2-1, with D maybe TRBD2 (6 bases). Germline CDR1 LGHNA, CDR2 YNFKEQ. V lost 1 base to trimming and J lost 0 bases, with 13 bases between them. The CDR3 extends over 17 amino acids. The CDR3 DNA is TGTGCCAGCAGCCAAGGGCTAGCGCGCGACTCCTACAATGAGCAGTTCTTC. Translated, it gives CASSQGLARDSYNEQFF.

V gene TRBV9 combines with J gene TRBJ1-2, with unresolved D. Trimming removed 0 bases from V and 5 bases from J, with 17 bases in between. Germline loops: CDR1 SGDLS, CDR2 YYNGEE. CDR3 length: 16 amino acids. Written as DNA, the CDR3 is TGTGCCAGCAGCGTAGACGCTAAGGGTGCCGATTATGGCTACACCTTC. This gives the protein CASSVDAKGADYGYTF.

The chain recombines TRBV5-1 with TRBJ1-4, with D uncertain. Germline values: CDR1 SGHRS, CDR2 YFSETQ. The length of the CDR3 is 16 residues. V lost 4 bases to trimming and J lost 3 bases, with 16 bases between them. The DNA for the CDR3 is TGCGCCAGCAGCCACGGACCCGGCGGGGCTAATGAAAAACTGTTTTTT. It translates to CASSHGPGGANEKLFF.

The chain employs TRBV29-1 and TRBJ2-7; 7 positions match TRBD2. V lost 5 bases and J lost 1; bases outside the gene matches: 17. Germline CDR1 SQVTM, CDR2 ANQGSEA. The length of the CDR3 is 17 residues. Here the CDR3 DNA reads TGCAGCGTTCCGATGTATGACCCTAAGCGGGGATCCTACGAGCAGTACTTC. Residues: CSVPMYDPKRGSYEQYF.

This clone was detected only once. The V and J genes are TRBV4-1 and TRBJ2-6, with D possibly TRBD2 on 6 matching bases. This CDR3 region has 18 residues. Germline CDR1 reads MGHRA; CDR2 reads YSYEKL. Trimming shortened V by 3 bases and J by 2 bases, and 17 bases separated the two germline ends. The CDR3 region is CASSHPAGRMAGANVLTF. For the CDR3, the DNA is TGCGCCAGCAGCCATCCAGCCGGGAGAATGGCTGGGGCCAACGTCCTGACTTTC.

This clone was seen a handful of times. The V call is TRBV2, the J call TRBJ1-1; no clear D gene. CDR1 is SNHLY, CDR2 FYNNEI, per germline. The CDR3 length is 12 residues. Trimming shortened V by 6 bases and J by 11 bases, and 16 bases separated the two germline ends. In DNA, the CDR3 is TGTGCCAGCAGCAAGGAGGGCGAGACCGCTTTCTTT. Encoded protein: CASSKEGETAFF.

The V call is TRBV19, the J call TRBJ1-1; 9 bases are a match to TRBD1. The CDR3 contains 13 residues. After removal of 7 bases from V and 4 bases from J, the junction contained 4 bases not matched to a gene. Per germline, CDR1 LNHDA and CDR2 SQIVND (reference sequence). CDR3 DNA: TGTGCCAGTATCGGACAGGGGATCACTGAAGCTTTCTTT. Its protein product is CASIGQGITEAFF.